This TCR beta chain appears in the sequencing data of a study of blood T cell repertoires in COVID-19. Assay: immunoSEQ multiplex PCR; the TCRdb copy retains only in-frame clones and omits some. The table records a few hundred thousand clones, 80% to 90% of them present only once. The germline V and J ends were trimmed by 2 bases and 6 bases, with 9 bases remaining between them. CDR3 size: 12 residues. Germline lookup yields CDR1 SGHRS and CDR2 YFSETQ. Living in 24 US areas, the participants were between about 18 and 100 years of age. What the recovered Cohort 3 donors had was two negative PCRs, clearance, or symptom resolution.

The chain combines TRBV5-1 with TRBJ2-7, with D perhaps matching TRBD1 (6 bases). This TCR came from a man aged 18 to 29 who had recovered from COVID-19. Input material: PBMCs or T cells enriched from blood (not recorded which). Here the CDR3 DNA reads TGCGCCAGCAGCTTCAGGGGTGGCGAGCAGTACTTC. Translation: CASSFRGGEQYF.